This is a list of T cell receptor beta chains from one sample in a study of cytomegalovirus exposure and HLA in healthy donors. Only in-frame clones appear in the TCRdb table, and some are missing; sequencing was by immunoSEQ multiplex PCR. The data show about 83,000 clones, with 60% to 80% seen just once and about 7.7% held by the top ten. The sample taken for sequencing was PBMCs. The origin of the receptors is a man aged 55 to 69 in good health and CMV-seronegative. The CDR3 runs from the conserved cysteine through the conserved F or W. D genes are given only for firm matches. Clone size is shown for a subset of rows, as once, few, many or a class of expanded clone.

d_gene: -
j_gene: TRBJ1-5
v_gene: TRBV6-1
abundance: -
CDR3aa: CASSEDTAGNQPQHF
CDR3nt: TGTGCCAGCAGTGAAGACACGGCGGGCAATCAGCCCCAGCATTTT

d_gene: -
j_gene: TRBJ2-2
v_gene: TRBV5-1
abundance: few
CDR3aa: CASSTAIGELFF
CDR3nt: TGCGCCAGCAGTACTGCCATAGGGGAGCTGTTTTTT

d_gene: -
j_gene: TRBJ1-2
v_gene: TRBV7-9
abundance: -
CDR3aa: CASSLGGTRRDGYTF
CDR3nt: TGTGCCAGCAGCTTAGGGGGCACCCGCCGGGATGGCTACACCTTC

d_gene: -
j_gene: TRBJ2-5
v_gene: TRBV7-2
abundance: -
CDR3aa: CASSSGAVQETQYF
CDR3nt: TGTGCCAGCAGTTCGGGAGCCGTCCAGGAGACCCAGTACTTC

d_gene: TRBD1
j_gene: TRBJ1-1
v_gene: TRBV5-5
abundance: -
CDR3aa: CASSIGQANTEAFF
CDR3nt: TGTGCCAGCAGCATAGGACAGGCGAACACTGAAGCTTTCTTT

d_gene: TRBD2
j_gene: TRBJ2-3
v_gene: TRBV7-8
abundance: -
CDR3aa: CASSHRLAGGLGTDTQYF
CDR3nt: TGTGCCAGCAGCCATCGACTAGCGGGGGGGCTCGGCACAGATACGCAGTATTTT

d_gene: -
j_gene: TRBJ1-1
v_gene: TRBV19
abundance: few
CDR3aa: CASSPGQLNTEAFF
CDR3nt: TGTGCCAGTAGTCCAGGACAGCTGAACACTGAAGCTTTCTTT

d_gene: -
j_gene: TRBJ2-7
v_gene: TRBV12-5
abundance: few
CDR3aa: CASGPSRGSSYEQYF
CDR3nt: TGTGCTAGTGGCCCGTCCAGGGGTAGCTCCTACGAGCAGTACTTC

d_gene: -
j_gene: TRBJ2-1
v_gene: TRBV6-5
abundance: -
CDR3aa: CASSYWQGTYNEQFF
CDR3nt: TGTGCCAGCAGTTACTGGCAGGGTACGTACAATGAGCAGTTCTTC

d_gene: -
j_gene: TRBJ1-2
v_gene: TRBV6-1
abundance: -
CDR3aa: CASSEASGANYGYTF
CDR3nt: TGTGCCAGCAGTGAAGCCTCGGGGGCTAACTATGGCTACACCTTC

d_gene: TRBD1
j_gene: TRBJ1-1
v_gene: TRBV30
abundance: once
CDR3aa: CAWRGGAGGNTEAFF
CDR3nt: TGTGCCTGGAGGGGGGGGGCAGGGGGCAACACTGAAGCTTTCTTT

d_gene: TRBD1
j_gene: TRBJ2-1
v_gene: TRBV12-5
abundance: -
CDR3aa: CASGRGTGDGRGVREQFF
CDR3nt: TGTGCTAGTGGAAGGGGGACAGGGGATGGGAGAGGGGTTCGCGAGCAGTTCTTC

d_gene: -
j_gene: TRBJ2-3
v_gene: TRBV5-6
abundance: -
CDR3aa: CASSPTTGTDTQYF
CDR3nt: TGTGCCAGCAGCCCGACGACTGGCACAGATACGCAGTATTTT

d_gene: -
j_gene: TRBJ2-7
v_gene: TRBV5-6
abundance: -
CDR3aa: CASRGGEKQYF
CDR3nt: TGTGCCAGCAGGGGGGGAGAGAAGCAGTACTTC

d_gene: TRBD1
j_gene: TRBJ2-7
v_gene: TRBV25-1
abundance: -
CDR3aa: CASADRGRGYEQYF
CDR3nt: TGTGCCAGCGCCGACAGGGGGAGGGGATACGAGCAGTACTTC

d_gene: TRBD2
j_gene: TRBJ2-1
v_gene: TRBV29-1
abundance: -
CDR3aa: CSVGGSGRNEQFF
CDR3nt: TGCAGCGTGGGGGGTAGCGGGAGAAATGAGCAGTTCTTC

d_gene: -
j_gene: TRBJ1-1
v_gene: TRBV6-1
abundance: -
CDR3aa: CASSEAPGNAEAFF
CDR3nt: TGTGCCAGCAGTGAAGCCCCGGGGAACGCTGAAGCTTTCTTT

d_gene: TRBD1
j_gene: TRBJ2-7
v_gene: TRBV28
abundance: -
CDR3aa: CASGMDRGSYEQYF
CDR3nt: TGTGCCAGCGGAATGGACAGGGGGTCCTACGAGCAGTACTTC

d_gene: -
j_gene: TRBJ2-5
v_gene: TRBV18
abundance: -
CDR3aa: CASSQSGDQETQYF
CDR3nt: TGTGCCAGCTCACAGTCGGGGGACCAAGAGACCCAGTACTTC

d_gene: -
j_gene: TRBJ1-5
v_gene: TRBV19
abundance: -
CDR3aa: CASSTGTFWSNQPQHF
CDR3nt: TGTGCCAGTAGTACGGGGACTTTTTGGAGCAATCAGCCCCAGCATTTT

d_gene: -
j_gene: TRBJ1-5
v_gene: TRBV10-1
abundance: -
CDR3aa: CASSDGSNQPQHF
CDR3nt: TGCGCCAGCAGTGATGGCAGCAATCAGCCCCAGCATTTT

d_gene: -
j_gene: TRBJ1-4
v_gene: TRBV18
abundance: -
CDR3aa: CASSGTSPNEKLFF
CDR3nt: TGTGCCAGCTCGGGGACAAGTCCTAATGAAAAACTGTTTTTT

d_gene: -
j_gene: TRBJ1-1
v_gene: TRBV6-5
abundance: -
CDR3aa: CASSLGLATVTFF
CDR3nt: TGTGCCAGCAGCCTAGGACTAGCCACTGTTACTTTCTTT